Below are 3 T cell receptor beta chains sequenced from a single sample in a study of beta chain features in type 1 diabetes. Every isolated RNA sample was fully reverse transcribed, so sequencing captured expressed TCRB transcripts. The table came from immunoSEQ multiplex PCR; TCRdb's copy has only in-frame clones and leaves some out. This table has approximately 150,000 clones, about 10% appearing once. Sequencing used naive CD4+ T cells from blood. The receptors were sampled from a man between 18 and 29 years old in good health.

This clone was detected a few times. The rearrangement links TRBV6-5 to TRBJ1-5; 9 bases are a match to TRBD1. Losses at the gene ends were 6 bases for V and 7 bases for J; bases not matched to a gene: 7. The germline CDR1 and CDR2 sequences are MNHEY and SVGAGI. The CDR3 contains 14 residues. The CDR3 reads CASSPDRGGQPQHF. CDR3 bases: TGTGCCAGCAGCCCGGACAGGGGAGGGCAGCCCCAGCATTTT.

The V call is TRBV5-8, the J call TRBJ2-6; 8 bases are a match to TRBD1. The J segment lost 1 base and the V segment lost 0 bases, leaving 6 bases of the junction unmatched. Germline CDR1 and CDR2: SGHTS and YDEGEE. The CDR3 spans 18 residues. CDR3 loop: CASSLAVGTGSGANVLTF. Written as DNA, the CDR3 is TGTGCCAGCAGCTTGGCCGTCGGGACAGGATCTGGGGCCAACGTCCTGACTTTC.

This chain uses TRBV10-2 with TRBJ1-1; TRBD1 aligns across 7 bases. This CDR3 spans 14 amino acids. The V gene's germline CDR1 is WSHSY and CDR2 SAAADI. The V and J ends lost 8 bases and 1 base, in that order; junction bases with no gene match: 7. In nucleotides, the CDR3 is TGCGCCAGCGATCCGGGACAGCCGAACACTGAAGCTTTCTTT. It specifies CASDPGQPNTEAFF.